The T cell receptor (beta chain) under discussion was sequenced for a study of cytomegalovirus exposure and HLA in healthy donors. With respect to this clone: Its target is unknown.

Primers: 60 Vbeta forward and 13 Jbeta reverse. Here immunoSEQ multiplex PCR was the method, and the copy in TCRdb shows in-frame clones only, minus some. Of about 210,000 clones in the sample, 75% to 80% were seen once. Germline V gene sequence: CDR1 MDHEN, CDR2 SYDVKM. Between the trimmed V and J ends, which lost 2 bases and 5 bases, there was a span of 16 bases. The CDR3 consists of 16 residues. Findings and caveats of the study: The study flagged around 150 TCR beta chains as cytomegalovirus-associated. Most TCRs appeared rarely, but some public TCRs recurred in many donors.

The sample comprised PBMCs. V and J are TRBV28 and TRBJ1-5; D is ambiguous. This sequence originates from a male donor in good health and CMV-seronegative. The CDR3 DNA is TGTGCCAGCAGTTTAAGCCCGGAGGATTATTATCAGCCCCAGCATTTT. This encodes CASSLSPEDYYQPQHF.